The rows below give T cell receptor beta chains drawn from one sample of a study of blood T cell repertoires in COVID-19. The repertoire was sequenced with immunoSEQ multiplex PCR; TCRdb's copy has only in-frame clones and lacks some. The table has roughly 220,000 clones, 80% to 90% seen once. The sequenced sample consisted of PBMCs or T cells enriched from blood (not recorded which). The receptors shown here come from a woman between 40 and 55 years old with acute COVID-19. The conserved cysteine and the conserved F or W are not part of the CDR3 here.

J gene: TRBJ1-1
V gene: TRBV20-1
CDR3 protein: SASAQGTVNTEAF

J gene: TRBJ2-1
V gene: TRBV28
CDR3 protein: ASSDPPGGYEQF

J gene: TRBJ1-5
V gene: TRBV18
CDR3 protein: ASSPRQGFNQPQH

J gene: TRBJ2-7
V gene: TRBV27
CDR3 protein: ASSLWTGATYEQY

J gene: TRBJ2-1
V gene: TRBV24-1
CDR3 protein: ATSDLAGHNEQF

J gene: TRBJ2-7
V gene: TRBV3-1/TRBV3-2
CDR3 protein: ASSQVLVGHYEQY

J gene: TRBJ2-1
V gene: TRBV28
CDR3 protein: ASSLASGRKDEQF

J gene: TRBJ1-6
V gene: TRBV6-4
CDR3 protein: ASSYDRNLNSPLH

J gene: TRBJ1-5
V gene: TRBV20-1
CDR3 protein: SASYRGQPQH

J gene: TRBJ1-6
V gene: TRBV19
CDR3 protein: ASSPGVGVVSPLH

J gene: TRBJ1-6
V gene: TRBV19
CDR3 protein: ASSHSWGQGPNSPLH

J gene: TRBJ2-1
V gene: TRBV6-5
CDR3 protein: ASRGQNYNEQF

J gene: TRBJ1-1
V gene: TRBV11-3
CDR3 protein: ASSSDRPTEAF

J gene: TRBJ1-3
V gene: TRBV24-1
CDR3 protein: ATHHKDRRCSGNTIY

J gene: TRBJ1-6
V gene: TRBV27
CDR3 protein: ASSPGGGNSPLH

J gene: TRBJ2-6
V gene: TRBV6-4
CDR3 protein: ASSRVTGANVLT

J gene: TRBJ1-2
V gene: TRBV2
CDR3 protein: ASSEQAGGYT

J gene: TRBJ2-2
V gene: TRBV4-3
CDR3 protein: ASSQDRTSGRWGTGELF

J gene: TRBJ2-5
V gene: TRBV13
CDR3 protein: ASSPSWTHLSETQY

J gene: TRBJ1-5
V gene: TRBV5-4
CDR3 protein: ASSRDMDQPQH

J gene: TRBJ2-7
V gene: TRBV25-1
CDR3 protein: ASRGIRTSGRIDEQY

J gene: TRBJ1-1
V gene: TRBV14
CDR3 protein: ASSHFGYMNTEAF

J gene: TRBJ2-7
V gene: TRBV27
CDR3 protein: ASGALGPYEQY

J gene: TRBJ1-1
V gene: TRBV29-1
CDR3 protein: SVEGWERNTEAF

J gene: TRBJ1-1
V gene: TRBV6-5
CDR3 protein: ASSLGGGENTEAF

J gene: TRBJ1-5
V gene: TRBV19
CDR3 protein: ASGRGTGGGRGNQPQH

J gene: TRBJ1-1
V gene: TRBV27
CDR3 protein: ASSLGGFMTEAF

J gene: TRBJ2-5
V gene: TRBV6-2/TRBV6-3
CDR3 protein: ASSYPGTGKTQY

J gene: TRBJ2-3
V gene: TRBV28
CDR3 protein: ASSIQVAGGNTDTQY

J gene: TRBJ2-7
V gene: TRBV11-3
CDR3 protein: ASRPSGRIGEQY

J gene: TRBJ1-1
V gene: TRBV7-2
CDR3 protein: ASSEGGTNTEAF

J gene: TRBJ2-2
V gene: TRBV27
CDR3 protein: ASSLKGLATGELF

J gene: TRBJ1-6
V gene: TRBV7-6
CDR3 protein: ASSQNVSGNNSPLH

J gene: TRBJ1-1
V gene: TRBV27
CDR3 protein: ASSSQGENTEAF

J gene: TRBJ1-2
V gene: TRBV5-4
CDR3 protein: ASRPRANYGYT

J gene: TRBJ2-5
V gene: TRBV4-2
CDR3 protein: ASSQGAPQETQY

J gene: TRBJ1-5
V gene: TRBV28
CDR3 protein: ASSDPRRDHQPQH

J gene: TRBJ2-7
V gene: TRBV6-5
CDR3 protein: ASSASGTKYEQY

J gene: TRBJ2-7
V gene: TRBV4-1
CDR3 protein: ASSQDERENSYEQY

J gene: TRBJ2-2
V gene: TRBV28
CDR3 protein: ASRDTTYTGELF

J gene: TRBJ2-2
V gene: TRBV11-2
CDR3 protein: ASSSQTASTGELF

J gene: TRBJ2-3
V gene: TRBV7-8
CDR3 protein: ASSLPGGTSGRIPDTQY

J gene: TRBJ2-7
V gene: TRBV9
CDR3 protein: ASSVGTGIAYEQY

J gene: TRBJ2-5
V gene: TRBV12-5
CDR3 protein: ASGLGKKAGETQY

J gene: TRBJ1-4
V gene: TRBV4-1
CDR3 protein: ASSQGTGVSTNEKLF